Presented here are 27 T cell receptor beta chains from one specimen sequenced in a study of T cell repertoires in ileal Crohn's disease. Using immunoSEQ multiplex PCR, the repertoire was profiled, and TCRdb retains in-frame clones only, with some absent. The repertoire holds 11,000 to 15,000 clones, around 80% seen once, with around 18% in the top ten. Specimen: ileal tissue. The receptors stem from an adult with Crohn's disease.

The gene calls are TRBV7-9 and TRBJ2-7; D gene unclear. The CDR3 consists of 13 residues. The V gene's germline CDR1 is SEHNR and CDR2 FQNEAQ (reference sequence). Trimming left V 1 base short and J 2 bases short, with 6 bases between. The CDR3 DNA is TGTGCCAGCAGCTTAGAAGAGCCCTACGAGCAGTACTTC. Translated, it gives CASSLEEPYEQYF. The full variable domain, in which reference TRBV7-9 and TRBJ2-7 provide the parts outside the CDR3, is DTGVSQNPRHKITKRGQNVTFRCDPISEHNRLYWYRQTLGQGPEFLTYFQNEAQLEKSRLLSDRFSAERPKGSFSTLEIQRTEQGDSAMYLCASSLEEPYEQYFGPGTRLTVT.

This clone was counted only a few times. The chain recombines TRBV6-1 with TRBJ2-1; 7 bases map to TRBD2. The CDR3 covers 15 residues. The V gene end was trimmed by 2 bases and the J gene end by 4 bases; junction bases not matched to a gene: 5. Germline CDR1 reads MNHNS; CDR2 reads SASEGT. CDR3 protein: CASSESLAVYNEQFF. The CDR3 nucleotides read TGTGCCAGCAGTGAAAGTCTAGCGGTTTACAATGAGCAGTTCTTC.

The chain uses TRBV6-5 and TRBJ1-1; TRBD1 matches at 8 bases. From germline, CDR1 is MNHEY and CDR2 SVGAGI. This CDR3 is built from 15 residues. Trimming cost V 5 bases and J 6 bases; bases outside gene matches: 11. Here the CDR3 DNA reads TGTGCCAGCAGTCCCAGGGGGCGATCCTCCGCTGAAGCTTTCTTT. It is translated as CASSPRGRSSAEAFF.

V usage is TRBV27 and J usage is TRBJ1-2; 8 bases map to TRBD1. V trimming: 5 bases; J trimming: 2 bases; junction bases outside the gene matches: 1. Germline CDR1 is MNHEY and CDR2 is SMNVEV (reference sequence). The CDR3 length is 13 residues. The CDR3 region has the DNA TGTGCCAGCAGTCGACAGGGGAACTATGGCTACACCTTC. Encoded protein: CASSRQGNYGYTF.

This chain links TRBV5-1 with TRBJ2-5; TRBD1 matches 7 bases. Near its end, the DNA agrees better with TRBJ2-7, so the J call may be wrong. Germline CDR1 reads SGHRS; CDR2 reads YFSETQ. CDR3 length: 14 amino acids. As DNA, the CDR3 is TGCGCCAGCAGCTTACAGGGGATCTCCTACGAGCAGTACTTC. This codes for CASSLQGISYEQYF.

V gene TRBV29-1 combines with J gene TRBJ1-2; the match to TRBD1 covers 7 bases. CDR1 and CDR2 from the germline V gene are SQVTM and ANQGSEA. The CDR3 extends over 12 amino acids. The V gene end was trimmed by 6 bases and the J gene end by 6 bases; junction bases not matched to a gene: 7. CDR3 sequence (DNA): TGCAGCGTGGACAGGATTTCCGATGGCTACACCTTC. Protein product: CSVDRISDGYTF.

The rearrangement uses TRBV6-6 and TRBJ1-2, with TRBD1 matching over 9 bases. CDR1 and CDR2 from the germline V gene are MNHNY and SVGAGI (reference sequence). This CDR3 has 14 residues. After removal of 5 bases from V and 4 bases from J, the junction contained 5 bases not matched to a gene. CDR3 protein: CASSTGGPLYGYTF. As DNA, the CDR3 is TGTGCCAGCAGTACAGGGGGCCCACTCTATGGCTACACCTTC.

This chain connects TRBV30 to TRBJ1-1; 8 bases match TRBD1. Germline CDR1 and CDR2: GTSNPN and SVGIG (reference sequence). V gave up 0 bases and J gave up 4 bases; unmatched junction bases: 16. There are 18 residues in the CDR3. As DNA, the CDR3 is TGTGCCTGGAGTGTTCGACCTCATAGGACAGGGTCTATCACTGAAGCTTTCTTT. As protein: CAWSVRPHRTGSITEAFF.

The chain couples TRBV30 to TRBJ2-3; 11 bases align to TRBD2. V lost 3 bases, J lost 2 bases, and 7 bases stayed unmatched. The germline V gene encodes CDR1 GTSNPN and CDR2 SVGIG (reference sequence). The CDR3 is made up of 16 amino acids. The CDR3 nucleotides are TGTGCCTGGAGACGTTTAGCGGGGGGGCTCACAGATACGCAGTATTTT. The encoded protein is CAWRRLAGGLTDTQYF.

The chain joins TRBV9 to TRBJ2-7, with D perhaps TRBD2 (5 bases). The CDR3 contains 14 residues. CDR1 and CDR2 (germline): SGDLS, YYNGEE. Trimming removed 0 bases from V and 1 base from J, with 8 bases in between. This chain's CDR3 is CASSVGGKSYEQYF. Here the CDR3 DNA reads TGTGCCAGCAGCGTAGGAGGGAAATCCTACGAGCAGTACTTC.

This sequence joins TRBV7-6 and TRBJ2-7; perhaps TRBD2 as D (6 bases). The CDR3 length is 17 residues. The V end was cut by 1 base, the J end by 1 base, with 17 bases between. Looked up from germline, CDR1 is SGHVS and CDR2 is FNYEAQ. The CDR3 loop reads CASSLGMAGMGSYEQYF. The CDR3 bases are TGTGCCAGCAGCTTAGGGATGGCGGGGATGGGATCCTACGAGCAGTACTTC. Full variable domain (rest looked up from reference TRBV7-6 and TRBJ2-7): GAGVSQSPRYKVTKRGQDVALRCDPISGHVSLYWYRQALGQGPEFLTYFNYEAQQDKSGLPNDRFSAERPEGSISTLTIQRTEQRDSAMYRCASSLGMAGMGSYEQYFGPGTRLTVT.

V is TRBV12-5 and J is TRBJ2-7; the D is unclear. The V end lost 8 bases, the J end lost 12 bases, and 8 bases lay between the germline ends. This CDR3 region has 8 residues. Germline loops: CDR1 LGHNT, CDR2 FRNRAP. In nucleotides, the CDR3 is TGTGCTAGTCCATTCCCGTACTTC. Residues: CASPFPYF.

V usage is TRBV5-1 and J usage is TRBJ2-2, with a tentative D call TRBD1 (6 bases). This CDR3 has 15 residues. Germline V gene data show CDR1 as SGHRS and CDR2 as YFSETQ. Trimming shortened V by 4 bases and J by 3 bases, and 13 bases separated the two germline ends. The CDR3 here is CASSREGDHTGELFF. For the CDR3, the DNA is TGCGCCAGCAGCCGAGAGGGGGACCACACCGGGGAGCTGTTTTTT.

This chain joins TRBV6-5 and TRBJ2-1; no clear D. Trimming cost V 2 bases and J 7 bases, with 9 bases left between them. Germline V lookup: CDR1 MNHEY, CDR2 SVGAGI. The CDR3 covers 13 residues. CDR3 nucleotides: TGTGCCAGCAGTTACCCATCCCTAAATGAGCAGTTCTTC. Protein sequence: CASSYPSLNEQFF.

V usage is TRBV19 and J usage is TRBJ2-7; TRBD1 agrees at 11 bases. There are 15 residues in the CDR3. Trimming took 4 bases from V and 3 from J; bases not matched to a gene: 5. Germline-derived CDR1 and CDR2 are LNHDA and SQIVND (reference sequence). CDR3 region: CASSTGGTGGYEQYF. DNA of the CDR3: TGTGCCAGTAGTACGGGCGGGACAGGGGGCTACGAGCAGTACTTC.

The V gene is TRBV9, the J gene TRBJ2-1; 12 nucleotides align to TRBD1. Trimming removed 2 bases from V and 1 base from J; junction bases left unmatched: 4. The CDR3 totals 17 residues. Germline V gene data show CDR1 as SGDLS and CDR2 as YYNGEE. The CDR3 loop is CASSVGTGGGSYNEQFF. In DNA form, the CDR3 reads TGTGCCAGCAGCGTGGGGACAGGGGGCGGATCCTACAATGAGCAGTTCTTC.

The gene calls are TRBV30 and TRBJ2-7, with D uncertain. V was pared by 5 bases and J by 2 bases, with 10 bases between. This CDR3 contains 12 residues. Looked up from germline, CDR1 is GTSNPN and CDR2 is SVGIG (reference sequence). CDR3 amino acids: CAWQTVTYEQYF. The CDR3 DNA sequence: TGTGCCTGGCAAACAGTAACCTACGAGCAGTACTTC. The full variable domain, its missing parts supplied by reference TRBV30 and TRBJ2-7, is SQTIHQWPATLVQPVGSPLSLECTVEGTSNPNLYWYRQAAGRGLQLLFYSVGIGQISSEVPQNLSASRPQDRQFILSSKKLLLSDSGFYLCAWQTVTYEQYFGPGTRLTVT.

The chain combines TRBV27 with TRBJ2-7; 8 positions match TRBD2. Unmatched junction bases numbered 8, after V lost 3 bases and J lost 7 bases. Per the germline V gene, CDR1 is MNHEY and CDR2 is SMNVEV (reference sequence). The CDR3 is 14 amino acids. CDR3 nucleotide sequence: TGTGCCAGCAGTTTCGGTAGCGGGGTAGGGGAGCAGTACTTC. It yields the protein CASSFGSGVGEQYF.

The chain is built from TRBV6-5 and TRBJ2-3; 12 bases agree with TRBD2. From germline, CDR1 is MNHEY and CDR2 SVGAGI. With 8 bases clipped from V and 4 bases from J, the junction kept 7 bases outside the gene matches. There are 15 residues in the CDR3. CDR3 residues: CASGASGRAADTQYF. The DNA for the CDR3 is TGTGCCAGCGGGGCTAGCGGGAGGGCCGCAGATACGCAGTATTTT.

The chain joins TRBV6-1 to TRBJ2-7; possibly TRBD1 for D (6 bases). The CDR3 is made up of 12 amino acids. From germline, CDR1 is MNHNS and CDR2 SASEGT. With 6 bases removed from V and 3 bases from J, the gap between germline ends came to 9 bases. The CDR3 spells CASRDRHYEQYF. As DNA, the CDR3 is TGTGCCAGCAGGGACAGACACTACGAGCAGTACTTC.

The V call is TRBV29-1, the J call TRBJ1-1, with D possibly matching TRBD1 (5 bases). Germline V gene sequence: CDR1 SQVTM, CDR2 ANQGSEA. The CDR3 length is 13 residues. V shed 5 bases and J shed 4 bases, with 14 bases lying between them. The DNA of the CDR3 is TGCAGCGTTCGGGGGGGTACCGGCACTGAAGCTTTCTTT. Its translation: CSVRGGTGTEAFF.

The J gene is TRBJ1-3, the V gene TRBV5-6; possible D gene TRBD1, 5 bases. Trimming removed 3 bases at V and 0 bases at J, with 7 bases between. Germline assignment: CDR1 SGHDT and CDR2 YYEEEE. This CDR3 has 14 residues. The CDR3 nucleotides are TGTGCCAGCAGCTGGGGGGTCTCTGGAAACACCATATATTTT. It encodes CASSWGVSGNTIYF. The variable domain in full, with the rest retrieved from reference TRBV5-6 and TRBJ1-3, is DAGVTQSPTHLIKTRGQQVTLRCSPKSGHDTVSWYQQALGQGPQFIFQYYEEEERQRGNFPDRFSGHQFPNYSSELNVNALLLGDSALYLCASSWGVSGNTIYFGEGSWLTVV.

The rearrangement links TRBV7-2 to TRBJ2-1; 12 nucleotides line up with TRBD2. Germline assignment: CDR1 SGHTA and CDR2 FQGNSA. This CDR3 contains 16 residues. V was pared by 0 bases and J by 4 bases, with 1 base of the junction left unmatched. The CDR3 loop is CASSLAGLAGYNEQFF. CDR3 coding DNA: TGTGCCAGCAGCTTAGCCGGACTAGCGGGATACAATGAGCAGTTCTTC.

The rearrangement joins TRBV30 to TRBJ2-7; no firm D call. Per the germline V gene, CDR1 is GTSNPN and CDR2 is SVGIG (reference sequence). Deletions cut 0 bases from V and 6 bases from J, with 9 bases between. The CDR3 runs to 12 residues. The CDR3 DNA reads as TGTGCCTGGAGTGTCAAGTTCGGCGAGCAGTACTTC. Amino acid sequence: CAWSVKFGEQYF.

The chain employs TRBV5-4 and TRBJ2-5, with 9 bases identical to TRBD2. The CDR3 contains 15 residues. Per the germline V gene, CDR1 is SGHNT and CDR2 is YYREEE (reference sequence). V shed 3 bases and J 3 bases; nucleotides not matched to a gene: 6. CDR3 nucleotides: TGTGCCAGCAGCTCGACTAGCGGTATTGAAGAGACCCAGTACTTC. It translates to CASSSTSGIEETQYF.

The rearrangement joins TRBV6-4 to TRBJ2-3; D not certain. Trimming stripped 4 bases from V and 4 bases from J, with 18 bases between. This CDR3 spans 16 amino acids. CDR1 is MRHNA and CDR2 is SNTAGT in the germline V gene. DNA of the CDR3: TGTGCCAGCAGTGCCCGAGCGCCGTCGGGTCCAGATACGCAGTATTTT. It is translated as CASSARAPSGPDTQYF.

This chain links TRBV6-6 with TRBJ1-1, with D perhaps TRBD1 (5 bases). This CDR3 has 15 amino acids. V lost 8 bases, J lost 7 bases, and 23 bases lay in between. CDR1 is MNHNY and CDR2 is SVGAGI in the germline V gene (reference sequence). CDR3 sequence (DNA): TGTGCCAGCTCCTCACTTCGGGGGGGTAGAGATGAAGCTTTCTTT. This sequence encodes CASSSLRGGRDEAFF.